This T cell receptor (beta chain) derives from a study of blood T cells in healthy people across ages. Overall study context: Capturing about one barcoded beta molecule per two T cells was achieved by template switching. Study observations and caveats: Naive CD4+ cells and diversity were both higher in long-lived donors than in aged donors.

As concerns this clonotype: Its antigen is undetermined.

Unmatched junction bases numbered 10, after V lost 8 bases and J lost 4 bases. In germline, CDR1 is MNHEY, CDR2 SVGEGT. CDR3 size: 15 residues. Using a J-beta primer mix together with a sample-barcoded 5' primer, a second PCR was run for roughly 7 to 12 cycles. TCRdb re-derived calls from the 5' RACE reads in MiXCR, one entry per CDR3 protein. The sample has under 950,000 distinct CDR3 sequences; around a fifth are singletons. The origin of this receptor is a man aged 70-80 years in good health. Sequenced material: blood. The rearrangement links TRBV6-2 or TRBV6-3 to TRBJ2-1; 8 nucleotides match TRBD1. The CDR3 DNA follows: TGTGCCAGCGCCGATTCCCAGGGGGCATACAATGAGCAGTTCTTC. Protein sequence: CASADSQGAYNEQFF.